Listed below are T cell receptor beta chains from one sample, sequenced in a study of blood T cell repertoires in COVID-19. Profiling relied on immunoSEQ multiplex PCR, and the TCRdb table lists in-frame clones only, not all of them. The sample consists of around 320,000 clones, about 85% of them appearing once. Input material: peripheral blood. Every receptor here comes from a man aged 18 to 35 with active or convalescent COVID-19. The CDR3 runs from the conserved cysteine through the conserved F or W. The D gene is left open where the match is weak.

D gene: TRBD1
V gene: TRBV19
J gene: TRBJ1-1
CDR3 DNA: TGTGCCATTCTCAACCCCCTGACAGGGACCGCTTTCTTT
CDR3 protein: CAILNPLTGTAFF

D gene: -
V gene: TRBV5-1
J gene: TRBJ2-7
CDR3 DNA: TGCGCCAGCAGCTTGGCCCCCGGAGGTGGCGAGCAGTACTTC
CDR3 protein: CASSLAPGGGEQYF

D gene: -
V gene: TRBV5-3
J gene: TRBJ1-2
CDR3 DNA: TGTGCCAGAAGCCCCTGTCGAGACAGGTACTATGGCTACACCTTC
CDR3 protein: CARSPCRDRYYGYTF

D gene: TRBD2
V gene: TRBV27
J gene: TRBJ2-2
CDR3 DNA: TGTGCCAGCAGTTCAAACAACCTAGCGGGAGTTACCGGGGAGCTGTTTTTT
CDR3 protein: CASSSNNLAGVTGELFF

D gene: -
V gene: TRBV24-1
J gene: TRBJ1-3
CDR3 DNA: TGTGCCACCAGTGATTTCTCGGAGAGACAGTTCTCTGGAAACACCATATATTTT
CDR3 protein: CATSDFSERQFSGNTIYF

D gene: TRBD1
V gene: TRBV28
J gene: TRBJ2-2
CDR3 DNA: TGTGCCAGCAGTTTACCAGGGGGTCCTAGCACCGGGGAGCTGTTTTTT
CDR3 protein: CASSLPGGPSTGELFF

D gene: -
V gene: TRBV27
J gene: TRBJ2-7
CDR3 DNA: TGTGCCAGCAGTTTTTCTACAGCAAGTGCCACCTACGAGCAGTACTTC
CDR3 protein: CASSFSTASATYEQYF

D gene: -
V gene: TRBV6-6
J gene: TRBJ1-4
CDR3 DNA: TGTGCCAGCAGTTACCCCCAGGGCAGGACTAATGAAAAACTGTTTTTT
CDR3 protein: CASSYPQGRTNEKLFF

D gene: -
V gene: TRBV27
J gene: TRBJ2-7
CDR3 DNA: TGTGCCAGCAGTCAGAGGACAGATACCTACGAGCAGTACTTC
CDR3 protein: CASSQRTDTYEQYF

D gene: TRBD2
V gene: TRBV28
J gene: TRBJ2-7
CDR3 DNA: TGTGCCAGCAGTACCACCGGGACTAGCTCCTACGAGCAGTACTTC
CDR3 protein: CASSTTGTSSYEQYF

D gene: TRBD1
V gene: TRBV28
J gene: TRBJ2-1
CDR3 DNA: TGTGCCAGCAGTTTCCGAGGGGGCCACAATGAGCAGTTCTTC
CDR3 protein: CASSFRGGHNEQFF